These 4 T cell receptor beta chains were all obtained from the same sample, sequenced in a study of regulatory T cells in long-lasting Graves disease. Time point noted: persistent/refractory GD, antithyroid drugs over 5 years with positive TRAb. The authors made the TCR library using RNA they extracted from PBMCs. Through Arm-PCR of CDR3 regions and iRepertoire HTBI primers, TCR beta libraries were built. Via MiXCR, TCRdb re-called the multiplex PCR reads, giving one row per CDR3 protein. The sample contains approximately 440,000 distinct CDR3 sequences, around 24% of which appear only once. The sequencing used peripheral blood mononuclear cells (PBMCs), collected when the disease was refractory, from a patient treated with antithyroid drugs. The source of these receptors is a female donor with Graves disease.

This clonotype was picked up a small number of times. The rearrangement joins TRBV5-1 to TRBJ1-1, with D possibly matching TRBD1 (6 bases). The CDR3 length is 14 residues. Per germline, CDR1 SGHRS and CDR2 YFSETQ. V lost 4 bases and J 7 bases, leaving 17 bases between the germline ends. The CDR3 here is CASSGLRGRGEAFF. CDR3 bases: TGCGCCAGCAGCGGTTTAAGGGGGAGGGGTGAAGCTTTCTTT.

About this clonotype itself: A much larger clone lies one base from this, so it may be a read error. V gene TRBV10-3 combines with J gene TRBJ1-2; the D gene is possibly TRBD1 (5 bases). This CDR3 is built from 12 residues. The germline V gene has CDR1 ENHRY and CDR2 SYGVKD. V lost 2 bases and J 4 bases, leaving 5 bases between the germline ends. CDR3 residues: CAISEGGYGYTF. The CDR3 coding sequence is TGTGCCATCAGTGAGGGGGGCTATGGCTACACCTTC.

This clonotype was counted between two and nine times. For the CDR3, the DNA is TGTGCCAGTAGTAGTATGGGACCCGGGACAGGGGGCCGGAATGAGCAGTTCTTC. Translation: CASSSMGPGTGGRNEQFF. The rearrangement joins TRBV19 to TRBJ2-1; 12 bases are a match to TRBD1. The V and J ends lost 4 bases and 7 bases, in that order; junction bases with no gene match: 14. Germline lookup yields CDR1 LNHDA and CDR2 SQIVND (reference sequence). There are 18 residues in the CDR3.

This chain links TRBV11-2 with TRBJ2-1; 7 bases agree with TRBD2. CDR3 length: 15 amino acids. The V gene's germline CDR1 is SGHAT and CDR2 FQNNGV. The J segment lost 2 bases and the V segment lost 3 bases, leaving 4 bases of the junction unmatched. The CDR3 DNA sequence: TGTGCCAGCAGCTTTGGCGGGAGCACCTACAATGAGCAGTTCTTC. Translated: CASSFGGSTYNEQFF.